What follows are 10 T cell receptor beta chains derived from one specimen sequenced in a study of cytomegalovirus exposure and HLA in healthy donors (TCRdb year 2017). Receptor libraries were prepared by the immunoSEQ multiplex PCR assay. For the multiplex PCR, a mixture combining 60 forward primers for TCR Vbeta segments and 13 reverse primers for TCR Jbeta segments was used. TCRdb took over this immuneACCESS table, retaining in-frame rearrangements with V and J assigned. Such tables are incomplete; in checked studies, under half of the missing clones stem from an unresolved V gene, and the remainder is unexplained. The sample records some 96,000 clones, roughly three quarters of which are singletons. The ten largest clonotypes hold more than 1.5% of the sample. The sample consisted of PBMCs. These receptors originate from a man aged 35-49 years in good health and CMV-seronegative.

This sequence joins TRBV9 and TRBJ2-2, with TRBD1 matching 7 bases. The J segment lost 6 bases and the V segment lost 3 bases, leaving 11 bases of the junction unmatched. CDR1 is SGDLS and CDR2 is YYNGEE in the germline V gene. The CDR3 has 16 amino acids. The CDR3 here is CASSGLQTGRAGELFF. CDR3 nucleotides: TGTGCCAGCAGCGGCTTACAGACAGGGCGGGCCGGGGAGCTGTTTTTT.

This clone was seen a handful of times. J is TRBJ2-5 and V is TRBV7-7, with TRBD1 matching 8 bases. The CDR3 is made up of 15 amino acids. The ends lost 2 bases at V and 1 base at J; junction bases unmatched: 3. Germline loops: CDR1 SSHAT, CDR2 FNYEAQ (reference sequence). CDR3 coding DNA: TGTGCCAGCAGCTTATACAGGGGGTCCCAAGAGACCCAGTACTTC. It codes for CASSLYRGSQETQYF.

The chain joins TRBV30 to TRBJ1-1; 7 bases are a match to TRBD1. There are 12 residues in the CDR3. From germline, CDR1 is GTSNPN and CDR2 SVGIG (reference sequence). V gave up 2 bases and J gave up 7 bases; unmatched junction bases: 4. Here the CDR3 DNA reads TGTGCCTGGAGTATCCGGGACAGTGAAGCTTTCTTT. Amino acid sequence: CAWSIRDSEAFF.

The genes are TRBV29-1 and TRBJ1-2, with D unclear. V lost 4 bases, J lost 4 bases, and 13 bases lay in between. Looked up from germline, CDR1 is SQVTM and CDR2 is ANQGSEA. CDR3 length: 13 residues. CDR3 region: CSVVFSEPYGYTF. As DNA, the CDR3 is TGCAGCGTTGTTTTCAGCGAGCCCTATGGCTACACCTTC.

The CDR3 loop reads CASSGTGTVTDTQYF. The CDR3 nucleotides are TGTGCCAGCAGCGGGACCGGGACAGTCACAGATACGCAGTATTTT. The J gene is TRBJ2-3, the V gene TRBV9, with 7 bases aligning to TRBD1. The CDR3 spans 15 residues. Trimming cost V 3 bases and J 2 bases; bases outside gene matches: 6. CDR1 and CDR2 from the germline V gene are SGDLS and YYNGEE. Together with reference TRBV9 and TRBJ2-3, the CDR3 gives the full variable domain: DSGVTQTPKHLITATGQRVTLRCSPRSGDLSVYWYQQSLDQGLQFLIQYYNGEERAKGNILERFSAQQFPDLHSELNLSSLELGDSALYFCASSGTGTVTDTQYFGPGTRLTVL.

The sample holds a few counts of this clone. CDR3 DNA sequence: TGTGCCAGCACAGGACAGGGGGCCATGTCACCCCTCCACTTT. It specifies CASTGQGAMSPLHF. This chain uses TRBV25-1 with TRBJ1-6; 11 bases line up with TRBD1. CDR3 length: 14 amino acids. CDR1 and CDR2 (germline): MGHDK, SYGVNS. V trimming: 7 bases; J trimming: 10 bases; junction bases outside the gene matches: 6.

This clone was seen only once. The chain combines TRBV29-1 with TRBJ1-6, with D maybe TRBD1 (5 bases). Per the germline V gene, CDR1 is SQVTM and CDR2 is ANQGSEA. The V and J ends lost 5 bases and 2 bases respectively, with 13 bases between them. The CDR3 is 15 residues long. The CDR3: CSVRTKSPYNSPLHF. In DNA form, the CDR3 reads TGCAGCGTTAGGACAAAGAGCCCCTATAATTCACCCCTCCACTTT.

The J gene is TRBJ1-2, the V gene TRBV7-2; D gene uncertain. The V gene's germline CDR1 is SGHTA and CDR2 FQGNSA. The CDR3 length is 14 residues. The germline V and J ends were trimmed by 5 bases and 7 bases, with 17 bases remaining between them. The CDR3 nucleotides read TGTGCCAGCAGCACGAGACGGGGAAAGGCTGGCTACACCTTC. Protein product: CASSTRRGKAGYTF.

The chain uses TRBV5-8 and TRBJ1-5; D remains ambiguous. This CDR3 has 17 amino acids. V was trimmed by 1 base and J by 2 bases, leaving 16 bases between them. CDR1 SGHTS and CDR2 YDEGEE come from the germline V gene. The CDR3: CASSLRGWEAGNQPQHF. CDR3 in DNA: TGTGCCAGCAGCTTGCGTGGGTGGGAGGCCGGCAATCAGCCCCAGCATTTT.

V is TRBV2 and J is TRBJ1-5; the D gene is possibly TRBD1 (5 bases). The CDR3 extends over 16 amino acids. V was trimmed by 0 bases and J by 4 bases, leaving 13 bases between them. Germline CDR1 SNHLY, CDR2 FYNNEI. The CDR3 DNA sequence: TGTGCCAGCAGTGAAGCATTGGACATTTGGAATCAGCCCCAGCATTTT. Its translation: CASSEALDIWNQPQHF.